Presented here are 19 T cell receptor beta chains from one specimen sequenced in a study of shared clonotypes between healthy human individuals. Profiling relied on immunoSEQ multiplex PCR, and the TCRdb table lists in-frame clones only, not all of them. This table has about 600,000 clones, approximately 97% appearing once. The sequenced material came from naive CD4+ T cells sorted from blood. As to subset: CD45RA+ positively selected. The receptors were sampled from a woman under 40 in good health.

The V and J genes are TRBV28 and TRBJ1-4; the D gene is possibly TRBD1 (6 bases). The CDR3 covers 14 residues. Germline V gene lookup returns CDR1 MDHEN and CDR2 SYDVKM. The V end lost 10 bases, the J end lost 2 bases, and 14 bases lay between the germline ends. CDR3 amino acids: CATHAGVTNEKLFF. For the CDR3, the DNA is TGTGCCACCCACGCAGGGGTGACTAATGAAAAACTGTTTTTT.

The rearrangement uses TRBV6-1 and TRBJ1-5; D call uncertain. CDR3 length: 15 residues. Trimming stripped 7 bases from V and 0 bases from J, with 13 bases between. CDR1 is MNHNS and CDR2 is SASEGT in the germline V gene. The CDR3 region is CASNFQKFSNQPQHF. The CDR3 region has the DNA TGTGCCAGCAACTTCCAAAAATTTAGCAATCAGCCCCAGCATTTT.

The rearrangement links TRBV28 to TRBJ2-7, with D unresolved. CDR1 is MDHEN and CDR2 is SYDVKM in the germline V gene. The CDR3 length is 13 residues. V lost 11 bases and J lost 3, with 17 bases in between. The CDR3 reads CASGSAHSYEQYF. Written as DNA, the CDR3 is TGTGCCTCTGGTTCGGCACACAGCTACGAGCAGTACTTC.

V is TRBV10-3 and J is TRBJ1-4; 8 bases are shared with TRBD1. Germline CDR1 and CDR2: ENHRY and SYGVKD. The V gene end was trimmed by 4 bases and the J gene end by 4 bases; junction bases not matched to a gene: 11. This CDR3 comprises 17 residues. CDR3 nucleotides: TGTGCCATCAGTGTGGGGACAGGCGACCTGAGTAATGAAAAACTGTTTTTT. This codes for CAISVGTGDLSNEKLFF.

This rearrangement joins TRBV5-1 to TRBJ2-3; 7 positions agree with TRBD2. Germline-derived CDR1 and CDR2 are SGHRS and YFSETQ. CDR3 length equals 15 residues. After removal of 3 bases from V and 5 bases from J, the junction contained 9 bases not matched to a gene. The CDR3 loop reads CASSSASGLRDTQYF. The CDR3, as DNA: TGCGCCAGCAGCTCAGCTAGCGGCCTGAGAGATACGCAGTATTTT.

The CDR3 sequence: CASRENSSPKNIQYF. Written as DNA, the CDR3 is TGTGCCAGCAGGGAAAACTCTAGTCCCAAAAACATTCAGTACTTC. The chain is built from TRBV6-1 and TRBJ2-4; no reliable D call. The germline CDR1 and CDR2 sequences are MNHNS and SASEGT. The ends were cut back, 6 bases at V and 2 bases at J, with 14 bases in the middle. The CDR3 contains 15 residues.

The V gene is TRBV11-1, the J gene TRBJ1-1; possible D gene TRBD1, 6 bases. The CDR3 sequence is 15 residues long. The V gene's germline CDR1 is SGHAT and CDR2 FQDESV (reference sequence). V dropped 0 bases and J dropped 4 bases, with 12 bases sitting between them. The CDR3 DNA is TGTGCCAGCAGCTTAGCCGGGGGCGAGGGCACTGAAGCTTTCTTT. This gives the protein CASSLAGGEGTEAFF.

The rearrangement joins TRBV5-1 to TRBJ1-4; D may be TRBD1 (5 bases). V dropped 2 bases and J dropped 1 base, with 12 bases sitting between them. Germline CDR1 reads SGHRS; CDR2 reads YFSETQ. This CDR3 has 16 amino acids. The CDR3 loop reads CASSFGGGRTNEKLFF. The CDR3 bases are TGCGCCAGCAGCTTTGGGGGTGGTCGAACTAATGAAAAACTGTTTTTT.

The chain recombines TRBV15 with TRBJ2-5; TRBD2 matches at 12 bases. The CDR3 runs to 18 residues. J gave up 5 bases and V 0 bases, and 10 bases lay outside the gene matches. Germline loops: CDR1 LNHNV, CDR2 YYDKDF (reference sequence). The CDR3 DNA reads as TGTGCCACCAGCAGAGATACGACTAGCGGGAGTAATTTCGAGACCCAGTACTTC. Protein sequence: CATSRDTTSGSNFETQYF.

This rearrangement joins TRBV27 to TRBJ1-2; 7 bases fit TRBD1. The CDR3 consists of 14 residues. Germline CDR1 and CDR2: MNHEY and SMNVEV (reference sequence). Losses at the gene ends were 5 bases for V and 7 bases for J; bases not matched to a gene: 10. The CDR3 DNA follows: TGTGCCAGCAGTACCGGACAGGCGGTGAGTGGCTACACCTTC. Amino acid sequence: CASSTGQAVSGYTF.

J is TRBJ2-3 and V is TRBV5-4; D uncertain. The V end was cut by 4 bases, the J end by 5 bases, with 8 bases between. The CDR3 runs to 12 residues. Germline CDR1 is SGHNT and CDR2 is YYREEE (reference sequence). CDR3 coding DNA: TGTGCCAGCAGCAAGGGTGTAGATACGCAGTATTTT. Its protein is CASSKGVDTQYF. The full variable domain, completed using reference TRBV5-4 and TRBJ2-3, is ETGVTQSPTHLIKTRGQQVTLRCSSQSGHNTVSWYQQALGQGPQFIFQYYREEENGRGNFPPRFSGLQFPNYSSELNVNALELDDSALYLCASSKGVDTQYFGPGTRLTVL.

V gene TRBV30 combines with J gene TRBJ2-1, with TRBD1 matching over 10 bases. The V gene's germline CDR1 is GTSNPN and CDR2 SVGIG (reference sequence). V shed 0 bases, J shed 8 bases, and the junction held 1 base outside the gene matches. This CDR3 spans 13 amino acids. CDR3 nucleotide sequence: TGTGCCTGGAGTGTAGACAGGGGGCATGAGCAGTTCTTC. It translates to CAWSVDRGHEQFF.

The chain links TRBV15 to TRBJ2-7; no firm D call. The CDR3 spans 12 residues. The V end lost 1 base, the J end lost 6 bases, and 7 bases lay between the germline ends. Germline V gene data show CDR1 as LNHNV and CDR2 as YYDKDF (reference sequence). CDR3 DNA sequence: TGTGCCACCAGCAGAGGGTATGGCGAGCAGTACTTC. As protein: CATSRGYGEQYF. Full variable domain (rest looked up from reference TRBV15 and TRBJ2-7): DAMVIQNPRYQVTQFGKPVTLSCSQTLNHNVMYWYQQKSSQAPKLLFHYYDKDFNNEADTPDNFQSRRPNTSFCFLDIRSPGLGDTAMYLCATSRGYGEQYFGPGTRLTVT.

This chain uses TRBV9 with TRBJ2-3; 7 bases agree with TRBD2. After removal of 4 bases from V and 3 bases from J, the junction contained 8 bases not matched to a gene. This CDR3 is 15 amino acids long. The germline V gene encodes CDR1 SGDLS and CDR2 YYNGEE. CDR3 bases: TGTGCCAGCAGCTTTCACGGGGGGAGTACAGATACGCAGTATTTT. Amino acid sequence: CASSFHGGSTDTQYF.

The chain recombines TRBV28 with TRBJ2-1; 7 bases line up with TRBD2. Trimming at V came to 7 bases and at J to 7 bases, leaving 13 bases not matched to a gene. The CDR3 extends over 15 amino acids. Germline CDR1 reads MDHEN; CDR2 reads SYDVKM. The CDR3 is CASTDAGEGRNEQFF. The CDR3 DNA sequence: TGTGCCAGCACCGACGCGGGAGAGGGTAGGAATGAGCAGTTCTTC.

The genes are TRBV7-9 and TRBJ1-4; the match to TRBD1 covers 8 bases. V lost 7 bases to trimming and J lost 8 bases; unmatched junction nucleotides: 6. In germline, CDR1 is SEHNR, CDR2 FQNEAQ (reference sequence). The CDR3 runs 13 residues. This chain's CDR3 is CASTDRVGEKLFF. The CDR3 DNA reads as TGTGCCAGCACGGACAGGGTTGGAGAAAAACTGTTTTTT.

The V and J genes are TRBV11-2 and TRBJ2-5; 7 nucleotides line up with TRBD2. CDR1 and CDR2 from the germline V gene are SGHAT and FQNNGV. The CDR3 has 16 residues. The V segment lost 5 bases and the J segment 11 bases; nucleotides outside the gene matches: 20. The CDR3, as DNA: TGTGCCAGCAGCCCCACGACGGGGGGACGCTCCCTCCCACAGTACTTC. Encoded protein: CASSPTTGGRSLPQYF.

The rearrangement joins TRBV28 to TRBJ1-5, with a weak D call TRBD1 (6 bases). The V end was cut by 3 bases, the J end by 6 bases, with 18 bases between. Germline CDR1 MDHEN, CDR2 SYDVKM. This CDR3 has 16 amino acids. The CDR3 loop reads CASSFKGLGAPQPQHF. DNA for the CDR3: TGTGCCAGCAGTTTCAAGGGGCTGGGGGCCCCTCAGCCCCAGCATTTT.

This chain uses TRBV15 with TRBJ2-1, with TRBD1 matching over 8 bases. The CDR3 loop spans 12 amino acids. Germline loops: CDR1 LNHNV, CDR2 YYDKDF (reference sequence). V dropped 8 bases and J dropped 4; count of bases not matched to a gene: 1. CDR3 nucleotide sequence: TGTGCCACCGGGACAGGATACAATGAGCAGTTCTTC. Its translation is CATGTGYNEQFF.